This record covers a single TCR beta chain. Repertoires were generated with immunoSEQ multiplex PCR, while TCRdb's copy carries only in-frame clones and drops some. The table includes approximately 99,000 clones, approximately 96% detected once. Germline V gives CDR1 SGHNT, CDR2 YYREEE (reference sequence). There are 14 residues in the CDR3. Trimming took 4 bases from V and 4 from J; bases not matched to a gene: 5. This sample was included in a study of technical replicates of blood from a few donors. This chain links TRBV5-4 with TRBJ1-2; 9 bases agree with TRBD1. The TCR was taken from a human donor in good health. The sample taken for sequencing was T cells isolated from PBMCs. The CDR3 loop is CASSTGTGIYGYTF. CDR3 in DNA: TGTGCCAGCAGCACCGGGACAGGGATCTATGGCTACACCTTC.